This TCR beta chain emerged from a study of blood T cell repertoires in COVID-19. Background on the study: Both acute and convalescent COVID-19 samples were obtained from the United States, Italy and Spain. T cells, B-cell-depleted T cells, or PBMCs supplied cDNA or gDNA.

Only one count was recorded for this clone. Germline CDR1 and CDR2: SGHNT and YENEEA. Trimming removed 2 bases from V and 0 bases from J, with 8 bases in between. The CDR3 runs 15 residues. Original processing notes: Counts of nucleated cells, estimated from reference gene primer amplification, were obtained. The assay was immunoSEQ multiplex PCR, and TCRdb's table has in-frame clones only and misses some. V and J calls plus clone size are reproduced from that table; the DNA served to infer D and trimming. This table has approximately 170,000 clones, about four fifths appearing once. The chain couples TRBV11-3 to TRBJ2-1, with a possible D match to TRBD2 (6 bases). Sequenced sample: peripheral blood. This TCR came from a human donor with acute or convalescent COVID-19. The donor label of this sample is uncertain. The CDR3 loop is CASSLTGVSYNEQFF. The CDR3 DNA is TGTGCCAGCAGCTTAACGGGGGTCTCCTACAATGAGCAGTTCTTC.